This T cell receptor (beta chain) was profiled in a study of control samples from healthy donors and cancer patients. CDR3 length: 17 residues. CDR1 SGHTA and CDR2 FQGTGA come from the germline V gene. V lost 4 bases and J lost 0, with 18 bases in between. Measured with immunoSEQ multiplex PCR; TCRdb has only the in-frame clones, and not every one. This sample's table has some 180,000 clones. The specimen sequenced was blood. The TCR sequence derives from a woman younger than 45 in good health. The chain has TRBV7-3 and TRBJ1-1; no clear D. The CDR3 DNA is TGTGCCAGCAGCTCATCGAGTAGGGTTTTAATGAACACTGAAGCTTTCTTT. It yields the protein CASSSSSRVLMNTEAFF.